One TCR beta chain is described in this entry. Germline trimming cut 4 bases from V and 4 bases from J; bases unmatched to any gene: 6. The CDR3 extends over 16 amino acids. Germline values: CDR1 SGHTA, CDR2 FQGTGA. The sample comes from a study of blood T cell repertoires in COVID-19. Study-wide background: Specimens from acute and convalescent COVID-19 originated in the United States, Italy and Spain.

Assay used: immunoSEQ multiplex PCR; TCRdb lists only in-frame clones, some missing. The sample holds approximately 50,000 clones, 84% seen once. This sequence was found in a man between 65 and 85 years old with active COVID-19. This chain uses TRBV7-3 with TRBJ2-2; 10 bases agree with TRBD1. The specimen sequenced was peripheral blood. In nucleotides, the CDR3 is TGTGCCAGCAGCTCGAGGACAGGGGGGACCACCGGGGAGCTGTTTTTT. Translated, it gives CASSSRTGGTTGELFF.